Below, 23 T cell receptor beta chains from the same sample are listed, as sequenced in a study of blood T cells in healthy people across ages. Primers used in a second PCR of about 6 to 12 cycles were a sample-barcoded 5' primer and a J-beta primer mix. One entry per CDR3 protein results from TCRdb running MiXCR on the 5' RACE reads. The profile shows about 930,000 distinct CDR3 sequences, almost 30% of them singletons. These records were also assigned to another study, of T cells of mothers and their children.

Sequencing was performed on blood. Receptors originate from a woman aged 40 to 55 in good health.

This clonotype has only a few counts. This chain joins TRBV20-1 and TRBJ2-1; D uncertain. CDR3 length equals 13 residues. CDR1 DFQATT and CDR2 SNEGSKA come from the germline V gene (reference sequence). Trimming left V 5 bases short and J 3 bases short, with 11 bases between. The CDR3 loop reads CSAPELFYNEQFF. CDR3 bases: TGCAGTGCTCCGGAGTTGTTCTACAATGAGCAGTTCTTC.

This clonotype was picked up a small number of times. J is TRBJ1-1 and V is TRBV7-9, with 7 positions matching TRBD1. From germline, CDR1 is SEHNR and CDR2 FQNEAQ (reference sequence). CDR3 length: 17 residues. J gave up 1 base and V 0 bases, and 8 bases lay outside the gene matches. For the CDR3, the DNA is TGTGCCAGCAGCTTAGCGGGCCAGGGGGGACCGAACACTGAAGCTTTCTTT. It encodes CASSLAGQGGPNTEAFF.

This clonotype was detected many times. This sequence joins TRBV20-1 and TRBJ1-5; no definite D call. Trimming cost V 2 bases and J 3 bases, with 8 bases left between them. Germline CDR1 and CDR2: DFQATT and SNEGSKA (reference sequence). The CDR3 extends over 13 amino acids. The CDR3 sequence is CSARRGLNQPQHF. In DNA form, the CDR3 reads TGCAGTGCTAGAAGAGGGCTCAATCAGCCCCAGCATTTT.

This clonotype was counted many times. As DNA, the CDR3 is TGTGCCGCCCCGGGCCAACAAAACTACTACGAGCAGTACTTC. Translation gives CAAPGQQNYYEQYF. The genes are TRBV27 and TRBJ2-7; D gene uncertain. The germline gives CDR1 MNHEY, CDR2 SMNVEV (reference sequence). There are 14 residues in the CDR3. With 11 bases removed from V and 3 bases from J, the gap between germline ends came to 20 bases.

This clonotype has just a few counts. This chain joins TRBV2 and TRBJ2-5; 8 bases align to TRBD2. Unmatched junction bases numbered 24, after V lost 6 bases and J lost 3 bases. The CDR3 extends over 20 amino acids. Germline CDR1 is SNHLY and CDR2 is FYNNEI. CDR3 sequence: CASRPPWRGASGGVKETQYF. The CDR3 nucleotides read TGTGCCAGCAGACCCCCCTGGCGGGGGGCATCAGGAGGGGTCAAAGAGACCCAGTACTTC.

This rearrangement joins TRBV4-1 to TRBJ1-1; D gene ambiguous. Germline V lookup: CDR1 MGHRA, CDR2 YSYEKL. The CDR3 has 14 residues. V was pared by 1 base and J by 8 bases, with 14 bases between. CDR3 coding DNA: TGCGCCAGCAGCCAAGTAGGCGGTCGAGGGGAAGCTTTCTTT. It codes for CASSQVGGRGEAFF.

The chain uses TRBV27 and TRBJ1-6; 8 nucleotides line up with TRBD1. Germline-derived CDR1 and CDR2 are MNHEY and SMNVEV (reference sequence). The V gene end was trimmed by 6 bases and the J gene end by 0 bases; junction bases not matched to a gene: 13. This CDR3 is built from 19 residues. The CDR3 DNA reads TGTGCCAGCAGCCAAGTTCGGACAGGGCCGAGCTCCTATAATTCACCCCTCCACTTT. It codes for CASSQVRTGPSSYNSPLHF.

The chain joins TRBV7-9 to TRBJ1-2; D uncertain. CDR3 size: 13 residues. Germline CDR1 reads SEHNR; CDR2 reads FQNEAQ (reference sequence). V was shortened by 4 bases and J by 4 bases, with 10 bases between the two germline ends. The CDR3 protein is CASSSTRLYGYTF. CDR3 nucleotide sequence: TGTGCCAGCAGCTCGACCCGACTCTATGGCTACACCTTC. The full variable domain, its missing parts supplied by reference TRBV7-9 and TRBJ1-2, is DTGVSQNPRHKITKRGQNVTFRCDPISEHNRLYWYRQTLGQGPEFLTYFQNEAQLEKSRLLSDRFSAERPKGSFSTLEIQRTEQGDSAMYLCASSSTRLYGYTFGSGTRLTVV.

V is TRBV28 and J is TRBJ2-1; D not resolved. Trimming pared 5 bases from V and 7 bases from J, leaving 15 bases between. Germline V gene sequence: CDR1 MDHEN, CDR2 SYDVKM. This CDR3 contains 14 residues. The chain's CDR3 is CASSLVLRRNEQFF. In nucleotides, the CDR3 is TGTGCCAGCAGTCTCGTTCTCAGGCGGAATGAGCAGTTCTTC. Together with reference TRBV28 and TRBJ2-1, the CDR3 gives the full variable domain: DVKVTQSSRYLVKRTGEKVFLECVQDMDHENMFWYRQDPGLGLRLIYFSYDVKMKEKGDIPEGYSVSREKKERFSLILESASTNQTSMYLCASSLVLRRNEQFFGPGTRLTVL.

This clonotype was seen a handful of times. This could be a read error, since a much larger clone is one nucleotide away. The chain couples TRBV27 to TRBJ2-7; tentative D call: TRBD1 (5 bases). Trimming left V 4 bases short and J 1 base short, with 14 bases between. The germline gives CDR1 MNHEY, CDR2 SMNVEV (reference sequence). There are 15 residues in the CDR3. The CDR3 DNA reads as TGTGCCAGCAGTTCTCGGGCAGGGCGATCCTACGAGCAGTACTTC. It is translated as CASSSRAGRSYEQYF.

This clonotype has only a few counts. The J gene is TRBJ2-5, the V gene TRBV4-2, with TRBD2 matching over 15 bases. The CDR3 has 17 residues. Germline V gene data show CDR1 as LGHNA and CDR2 as YNFKEQ. V shed 4 bases, J shed 2 bases, and the junction held 5 bases outside the gene matches. In nucleotides, the CDR3 is TGTGCCAGCAGCCTATCCGGACTAGCGGGGGGGCAAGAGACCCAGTACTTC. Amino acid sequence: CASSLSGLAGGQETQYF.

The J gene is TRBJ2-2, the V gene TRBV6-5, with TRBD1 identical over 9 bases. Germline CDR1 and CDR2: MNHEY and SVGAGI. The CDR3 length is 16 residues. V lost 5 bases, J lost 6 bases, and 10 bases stayed unmatched. CDR3 residues: CASSRNAGTGPGELFF. DNA for the CDR3: TGTGCCAGCAGTAGGAACGCCGGGACAGGGCCCGGGGAGCTGTTTTTT.

This clonotype has just a few counts. This chain links TRBV7-9 with TRBJ1-1; tentative D call: TRBD1 (5 bases). Looked up from germline, CDR1 is SEHNR and CDR2 is FQNEAQ (reference sequence). Trimming pared 5 bases from V and 3 bases from J, leaving 10 bases between. This CDR3 spans 13 amino acids. This chain's CDR3 is CASSPDTYTEAFF. In DNA form, the CDR3 reads TGTGCCAGCAGCCCGGACACGTACACTGAAGCTTTCTTT.

This clonotype was seen at least ten times. This sequence joins TRBV7-2 and TRBJ2-5, with D possibly matching TRBD2 (5 bases). The germline V and J ends were trimmed by 8 bases and 5 bases, with 15 bases remaining between them. Germline V gene lookup returns CDR1 SGHTA and CDR2 FQGNSA. This CDR3 contains 13 residues. The CDR3 DNA reads TGTGCCAGCTTAACCTCTAGAGGGGAGACCCAGTACTTC. This sequence encodes CASLTSRGETQYF.

This clonotype was counted many times. The gene calls are TRBV12-3 or TRBV12-4 and TRBJ2-1, with 9 bases matching TRBD1. This CDR3 spans 15 amino acids. The trim removed 5 bases at V and 7 bases at J, leaving 9 bases unmatched. For the CDR3, the DNA is TGTGCCAGCAGTGTGGGACAGGGAGGAGGTAATGAGCAGTTCTTC. This encodes CASSVGQGGGNEQFF.

This clonotype was observed at least ten times. The V gene is TRBV12-3 or TRBV12-4, the J gene TRBJ2-7, with 9 bases aligning to TRBD1. The V and J ends lost 4 bases and 5 bases, in that order; junction bases with no gene match: 6. The CDR3 is 14 residues long. CDR3 amino acids: CASSSGTGSHEQYF. The DNA for the CDR3 is TGTGCCAGCAGTTCCGGGACAGGGTCGCACGAGCAGTACTTC.

As regards this clonotype: A read error may account for a junction end that differs from germline. The chain couples TRBV27 to TRBJ2-5; D gene unclear. The J call may be faulty, since TRBJ2-7 better matches the DNA end. Germline V lookup: CDR1 MNHEY, CDR2 SMNVEV (reference sequence). This CDR3 spans 14 amino acids. Here the CDR3 reads CAGSLSTPLGEQYF. CDR3 bases: TGTGCCGGCAGTTTATCGACCCCTTTGGGCGAGCAGTACTTC.

V usage is TRBV4-2 and J usage is TRBJ1-1; unclear D gene. The CDR3 length is 15 residues. Looked up from germline, CDR1 is LGHNA and CDR2 is YNFKEQ. V dropped 0 bases and J dropped 0 bases, with 8 bases sitting between them. CDR3 region: CASSQDGNMNTEAFF. The DNA of the CDR3 is TGTGCCAGCAGCCAAGATGGGAATATGAACACTGAAGCTTTCTTT.

This clonotype was counted only a few times. No conserved phenylalanine or tryptophan ends this CDR3, so it is likely a read error. The gene calls are TRBV7-3 and TRBJ2-5; a weak D match, TRBD2 (6 bases). This CDR3 contains 14 residues. CDR1 and CDR2 from the germline V gene are SGHTA and FQGTGA. The V end was cut by 2 bases, the J end by 2 bases, with 9 bases between. The chain's CDR3 is CASSLSGGQETQYC. The CDR3, as DNA: TGTGCCAGCAGCTTATCTGGGGGGCAAGAGACCCAGTACTGC.

The chain has TRBV20-1 and TRBJ2-5, with TRBD2 matching 7 bases. Germline trimming cut 3 bases from V and 5 bases from J; bases unmatched to any gene: 9. Germline CDR1 is DFQATT and CDR2 is SNEGSKA (reference sequence). The CDR3 is 14 amino acids. The CDR3 DNA reads TGCAGTGCTAGTCCCCGGGACTATTGGGAGACCCAGTACTTC. This sequence encodes CSASPRDYWETQYF.

About this clonotype itself: A much larger clone is a single base away; this may be a read error. The rearrangement uses TRBV7-9 and TRBJ2-5; 8 bases align to TRBD1. This CDR3 has 14 residues. Losses at the gene ends were 4 bases for V and 3 bases for J; bases not matched to a gene: 4. Looked up from germline, CDR1 is SEHNR and CDR2 is FQNEAQ (reference sequence). The CDR3 reads CASSYAQGEETQYF. The CDR3 DNA reads TGTGCCAGCAGCTACGCACAGGGGGAAGAGACCCAGTACTTC.

This clonotype was counted a few times. The chain links TRBV7-8 to TRBJ1-2; 12 nucleotides match TRBD1. CDR1 is SGHVS, CDR2 FQNEAQ, per germline. The CDR3 covers 15 residues. The ends lost 2 bases at V and 8 bases at J; junction bases unmatched: 6. The CDR3: CASSLWGQGAGGYTF. The CDR3 bases are TGTGCCAGCAGCTTATGGGGACAGGGGGCGGGCGGCTACACCTTC.

J is TRBJ2-7 and V is TRBV5-1; D remains unclear. The CDR3 consists of 13 residues. V was clipped by 0 bases and J by 9 bases, with 13 bases between them. The V gene's germline CDR1 is SGHRS and CDR2 YFSETQ. DNA of the CDR3: TGCGCCAGCAGCTTGGCCTCGTGGGCTGTGCAGTACTTC. As protein: CASSLASWAVQYF.